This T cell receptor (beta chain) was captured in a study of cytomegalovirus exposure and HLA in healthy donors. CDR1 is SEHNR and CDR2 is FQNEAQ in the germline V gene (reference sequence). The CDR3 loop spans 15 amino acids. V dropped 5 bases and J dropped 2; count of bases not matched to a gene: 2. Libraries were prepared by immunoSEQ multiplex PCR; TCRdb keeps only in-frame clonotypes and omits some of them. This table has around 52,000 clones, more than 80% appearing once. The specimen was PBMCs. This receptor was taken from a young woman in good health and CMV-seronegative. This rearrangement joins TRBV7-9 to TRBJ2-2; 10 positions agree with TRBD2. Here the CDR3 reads CASSPSGRNTGELFF. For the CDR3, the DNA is TGTGCCAGCAGCCCTAGCGGGAGAAACACCGGGGAGCTGTTTTTT.